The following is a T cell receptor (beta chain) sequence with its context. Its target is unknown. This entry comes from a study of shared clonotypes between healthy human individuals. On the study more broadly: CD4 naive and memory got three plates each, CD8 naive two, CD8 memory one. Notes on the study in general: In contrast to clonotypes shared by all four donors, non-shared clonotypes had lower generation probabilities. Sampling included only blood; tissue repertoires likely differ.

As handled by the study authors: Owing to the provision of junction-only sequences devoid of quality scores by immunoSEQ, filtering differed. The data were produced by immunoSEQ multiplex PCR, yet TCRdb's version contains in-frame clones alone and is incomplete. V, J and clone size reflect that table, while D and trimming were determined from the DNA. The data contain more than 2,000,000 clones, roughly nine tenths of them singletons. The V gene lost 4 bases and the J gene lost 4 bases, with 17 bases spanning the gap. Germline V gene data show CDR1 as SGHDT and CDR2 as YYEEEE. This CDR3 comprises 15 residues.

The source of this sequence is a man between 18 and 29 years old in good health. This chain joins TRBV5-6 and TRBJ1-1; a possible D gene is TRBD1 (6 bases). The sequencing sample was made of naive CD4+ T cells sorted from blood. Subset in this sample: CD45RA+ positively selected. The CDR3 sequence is CASSNRQVLGTEAFF. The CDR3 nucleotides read TGTGCCAGCAGCAACCGACAGGTTTTGGGCACTGAAGCTTTCTTT.